This T cell receptor (beta chain) was sequenced during a study of cytomegalovirus exposure and HLA in healthy donors. Across the study: Early released data comprised around 79 million unique TCRs from HLA-typed donors. Study results and caveats: On later analysis, the bulk of CMV-associated TCR beta chains appeared to be HLA-restricted. In a later analysis, several top co-occurrence clusters appeared linked to parvovirus B19, influenza, CMV and Epstein-Barr virus.

PCR was performed using 60 Vbeta and 13 Jbeta primers. Using immunoSEQ multiplex PCR, the repertoire was profiled, and TCRdb retains in-frame clones only, with some absent. Among around 200,000 clones, 65% to 75% were seen once, and the ten largest hold about 4.4%. On this clone: Its specificity is not known.

V lost 7 bases and J lost 7, with 17 bases in between. CDR1 is MNHEY and CDR2 is SVGAGI in the germline V gene. This CDR3 comprises 14 residues. The chain has TRBV6-5 and TRBJ1-5, with D tentatively TRBD1 (5 bases). The sample was PBMCs. The TCR was taken from a man aged 30-40 years in good health and CMV-seropositive. The CDR3 loop reads CASTPSPGNQPQHF. In nucleotides, the CDR3 is TGTGCCAGCACCCCATCCCCAGGGAACCAGCCCCAGCATTTT.